This paragraph reports one TCR beta chain. Germline CDR1 SEHNR, CDR2 FQNEAQ (reference sequence). The trim removed 6 bases at V and 3 bases at J, leaving 8 bases unmatched. The CDR3 runs to 15 residues. The sample is drawn from a study of cytomegalovirus exposure and HLA in healthy donors. Looking at the study overall: Researchers previously reported finding roughly 120 million unique TCR beta sequences from about 200 million T cells.

In the PCR, 60 Vbeta and 13 Jbeta primers were used. Sequencing used immunoSEQ multiplex PCR; TCRdb keeps in-frame clones, though not all of them. Found here are 95,000 to 150,000 clones, approximately 67% of them singletons; the top ten hold about 1.6%. This sequence joins TRBV7-9 and TRBJ2-7; 10 nucleotides match TRBD1. This receptor was obtained from a man between 18 and 35 years old in good health and CMV-seronegative. Material for sequencing was PBMCs. The CDR3 is CASSPGQGVYYEQYF. The CDR3 DNA is TGTGCCAGCAGTCCCGGACAGGGGGTCTACTACGAGCAGTACTTC.